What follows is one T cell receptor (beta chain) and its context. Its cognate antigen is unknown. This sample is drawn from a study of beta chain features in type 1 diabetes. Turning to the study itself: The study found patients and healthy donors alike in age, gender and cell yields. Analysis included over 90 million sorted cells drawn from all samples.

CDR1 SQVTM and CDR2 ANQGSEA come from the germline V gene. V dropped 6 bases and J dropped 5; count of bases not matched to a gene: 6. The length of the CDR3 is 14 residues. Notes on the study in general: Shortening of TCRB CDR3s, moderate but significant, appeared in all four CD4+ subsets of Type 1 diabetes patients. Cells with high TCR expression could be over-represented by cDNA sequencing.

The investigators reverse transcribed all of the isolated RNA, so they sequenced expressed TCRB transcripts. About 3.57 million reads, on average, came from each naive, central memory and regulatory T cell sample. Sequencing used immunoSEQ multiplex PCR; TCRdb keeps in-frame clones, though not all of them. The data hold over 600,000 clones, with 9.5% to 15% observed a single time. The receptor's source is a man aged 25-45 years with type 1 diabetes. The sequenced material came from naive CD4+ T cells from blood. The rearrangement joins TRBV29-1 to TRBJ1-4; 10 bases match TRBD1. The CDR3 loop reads CSVQRDRGNEKLFF. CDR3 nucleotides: TGCAGCGTACAAAGGGACAGGGGAAATGAAAAACTGTTTTTT. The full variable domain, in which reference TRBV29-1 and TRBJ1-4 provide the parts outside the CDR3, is SAVISQKPSRDICQRGTSLTIQCQVDSQVTMMFWYRQQPGQSLTLIATANQGSEATYESGFVIDKFPISRPNLTFSTLTVSNMSPEDSSIYLCSVQRDRGNEKLFFGSGTQLSVL.